This entry describes one T cell receptor (beta chain). The data were taken from a study of blood T cell repertoires in COVID-19. Study in general: Collection of acute and convalescent COVID-19 samples took place in the United States, Italy and Spain. T cells, B-cell-depleted T cells, or PBMCs provided the cDNA or gDNA that served as material.

Original processing methods: Researchers report that nucleated cell counts were estimated from reference gene primer amplification. The repertoire was sequenced with immunoSEQ multiplex PCR; TCRdb's copy has only in-frame clones and lacks some. That table gives V, J and clone size, and the DNA gave D and trimming. The sample includes 140,000 or so clones, roughly 84% of them seen just once. Seattle patients were enrolled during active infection and followed longitudinally. The sample taken for sequencing was peripheral blood. This TCR derives from a man aged 30 to 45 with COVID-19, enrolled during active disease.

CDR3 in DNA: TGCGCCAGCAGTGACTCTGGTCAGGCCTCTGAAGCTTTCTTT. Residues: CASSDSGQASEAFF. The chain carries TRBV10-2 and TRBJ1-1; D gene ambiguous. CDR3 size: 14 residues. Between the trimmed V and J ends, which lost 3 bases and 6 bases, there was a span of 14 bases. Germline CDR1 is WSHSY and CDR2 is SAAADI.